These 2 T cell receptor beta chains came from one sample sequenced in a study of control samples from healthy donors and cancer patients. The protocol was immunoSEQ multiplex PCR, while the TCRdb copy is restricted to in-frame clones and leaves out a portion. The sample includes 200,000 to 250,000 clones, 85% to 95% of them seen just once. The specimen sequenced was blood. Receptor source: a man between 45 and 60 years old in good health.

The genes are TRBV5-1 and TRBJ1-2; D possibly corresponds to TRBD1 (6 bases). From germline, CDR1 is SGHRS and CDR2 YFSETQ. Trimming pared 3 bases from V and 1 base from J, leaving 7 bases between. The length of the CDR3 is 13 residues. CDR3 DNA sequence: TGCGCCAGCAGCTCACAGGGTAACTATGGCTACACCTTC. As protein: CASSSQGNYGYTF.

CDR3 nucleotides: TGTGCCACCAGTGACTCATACAGGTCCCCCTATGGCTACACCTTC. Amino acid sequence: CATSDSYRSPYGYTF. The V gene is TRBV24-1, the J gene TRBJ1-2; D is perhaps TRBD1 (5 bases). V lost 4 bases and J 4 bases, leaving 15 bases between the germline ends. Germline CDR1 is KGHDR and CDR2 is SFDVKD. This CDR3 has 15 residues.